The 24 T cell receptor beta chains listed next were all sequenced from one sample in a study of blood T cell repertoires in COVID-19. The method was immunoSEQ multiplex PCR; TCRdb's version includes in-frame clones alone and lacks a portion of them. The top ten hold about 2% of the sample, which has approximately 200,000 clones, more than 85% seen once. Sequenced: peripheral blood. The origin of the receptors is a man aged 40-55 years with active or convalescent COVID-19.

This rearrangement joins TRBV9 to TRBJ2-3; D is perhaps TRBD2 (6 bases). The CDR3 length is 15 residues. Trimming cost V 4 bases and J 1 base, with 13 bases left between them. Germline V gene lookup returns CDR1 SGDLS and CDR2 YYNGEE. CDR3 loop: CASSRRASGTDTQYF. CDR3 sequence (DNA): TGTGCCAGCAGCCGGAGGGCCTCGGGCACAGATACGCAGTATTTT.

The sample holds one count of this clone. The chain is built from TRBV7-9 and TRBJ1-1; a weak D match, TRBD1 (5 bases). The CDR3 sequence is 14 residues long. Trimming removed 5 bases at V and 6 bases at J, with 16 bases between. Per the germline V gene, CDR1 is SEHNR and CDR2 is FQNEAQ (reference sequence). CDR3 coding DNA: TGTGCCAGCAGCCTCGGGACGGAGGGGCCTGAAGCTTTCTTT. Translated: CASSLGTEGPEAFF.

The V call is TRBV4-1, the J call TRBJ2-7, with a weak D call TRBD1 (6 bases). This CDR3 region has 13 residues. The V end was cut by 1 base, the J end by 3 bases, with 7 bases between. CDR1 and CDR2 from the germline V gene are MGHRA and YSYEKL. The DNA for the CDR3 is TGCGCCAGCAGCCAAGCACAGGGCTACGAGCAGTACTTC. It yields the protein CASSQAQGYEQYF.

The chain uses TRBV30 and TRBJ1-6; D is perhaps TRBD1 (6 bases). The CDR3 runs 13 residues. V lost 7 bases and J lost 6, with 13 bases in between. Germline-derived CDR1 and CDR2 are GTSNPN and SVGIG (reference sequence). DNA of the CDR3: TGTGCCTTATCGGGGGGCGTTAATTCACCCCTCCACTTT. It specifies CALSGGVNSPLHF.

CDR3 DNA sequence: TGCGCCAGCAGCGCCGACAGAAATCAGCCCCAGCATTTT. Residues: CASSADRNQPQHF. J is TRBJ1-5 and V is TRBV4-1; D possibly corresponds to TRBD1 (5 bases). The germline gives CDR1 MGHRA, CDR2 YSYEKL. Trimming took off 5 bases at V and 4 bases at J, with 9 bases between the two ends. The CDR3 consists of 13 residues.

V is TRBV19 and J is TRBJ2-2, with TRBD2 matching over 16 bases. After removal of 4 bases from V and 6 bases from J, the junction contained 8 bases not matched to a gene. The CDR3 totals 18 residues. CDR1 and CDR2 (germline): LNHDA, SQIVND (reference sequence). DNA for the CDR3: TGTGCCAGTAGTACCAATCCGGGACTAGCGGGAGGGTCCGGGGAGCTGTTTTTT. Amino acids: CASSTNPGLAGGSGELFF.

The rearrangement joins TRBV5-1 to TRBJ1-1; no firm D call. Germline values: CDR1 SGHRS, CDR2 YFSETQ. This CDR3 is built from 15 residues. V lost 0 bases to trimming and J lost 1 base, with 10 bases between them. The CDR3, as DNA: TGCGCCAGCAGCTTGGACGGGGTAGGGAACACTGAAGCTTTCTTT. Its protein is CASSLDGVGNTEAFF. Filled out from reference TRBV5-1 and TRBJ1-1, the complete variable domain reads KAGVTQTPRYLIKTRGQQVTLSCSPISGHRSVSWYQQTPGQGLQFLFEYFSETQRNKGNFPGRFSGRQFSNSRSEMNVSTLELGDSALYLCASSLDGVGNTEAFFGQGTRLTVV.

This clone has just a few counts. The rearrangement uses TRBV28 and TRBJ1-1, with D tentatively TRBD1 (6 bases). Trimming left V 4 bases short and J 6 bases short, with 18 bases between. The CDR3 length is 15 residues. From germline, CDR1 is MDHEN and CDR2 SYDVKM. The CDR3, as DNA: TGTGCCAGCAGTTCTAGCGGAACAGGGCAGGCTGAAGCTTTCTTT. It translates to CASSSSGTGQAEAFF.

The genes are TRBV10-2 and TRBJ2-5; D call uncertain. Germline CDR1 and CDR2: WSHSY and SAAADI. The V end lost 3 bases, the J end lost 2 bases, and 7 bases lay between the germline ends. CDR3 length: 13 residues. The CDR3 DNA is TGCGCCAGCAGTGACAGCGCACAAGAGACCCAGTACTTC. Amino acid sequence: CASSDSAQETQYF.

Here the CDR3 reads CASSRGNTEAFF. The CDR3 nucleotides read TGTGCCAGCAGCCGCGGGAACACTGAAGCTTTCTTT. The chain has TRBV6-5 and TRBJ1-1, with D unclear. Germline values: CDR1 MNHEY, CDR2 SVGAGI. The CDR3 loop spans 12 amino acids. V gave up 6 bases and J gave up 1 base, with 6 bases separating them.

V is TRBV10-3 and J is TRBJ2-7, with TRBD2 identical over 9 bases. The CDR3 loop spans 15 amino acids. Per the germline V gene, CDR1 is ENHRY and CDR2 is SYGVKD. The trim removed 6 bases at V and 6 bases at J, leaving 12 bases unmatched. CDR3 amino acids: CAISPGEREESEQYF. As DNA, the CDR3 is TGTGCCATCAGCCCCGGTGAGCGGGAGGAGAGCGAGCAGTACTTC.

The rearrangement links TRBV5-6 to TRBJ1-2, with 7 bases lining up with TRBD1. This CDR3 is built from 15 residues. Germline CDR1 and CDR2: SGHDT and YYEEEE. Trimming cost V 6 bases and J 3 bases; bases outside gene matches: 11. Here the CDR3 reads CASIFERGRDYGYTF. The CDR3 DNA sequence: TGTGCCAGCATCTTTGAAAGGGGGCGAGACTATGGCTACACCTTC.

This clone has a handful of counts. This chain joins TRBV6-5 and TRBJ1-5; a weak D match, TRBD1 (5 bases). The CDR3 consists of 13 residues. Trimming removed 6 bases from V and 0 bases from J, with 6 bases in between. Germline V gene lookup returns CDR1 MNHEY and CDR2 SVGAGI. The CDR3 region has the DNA TGTGCCAGCAGACAGGTTAGCAATCAGCCCCAGCATTTT. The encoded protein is CASRQVSNQPQHF.

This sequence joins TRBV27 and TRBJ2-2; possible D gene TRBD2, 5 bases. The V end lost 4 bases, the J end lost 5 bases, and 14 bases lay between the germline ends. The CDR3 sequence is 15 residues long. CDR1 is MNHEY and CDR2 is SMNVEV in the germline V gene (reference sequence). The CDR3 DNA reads TGTGCCAGCAGTTCCGGACTCTTCGGGACCGGGGAGCTGTTTTTT. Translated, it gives CASSSGLFGTGELFF.

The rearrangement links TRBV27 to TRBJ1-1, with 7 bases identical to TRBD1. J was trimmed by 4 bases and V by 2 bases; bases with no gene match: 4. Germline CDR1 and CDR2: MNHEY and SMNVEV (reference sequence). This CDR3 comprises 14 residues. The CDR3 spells CASSLRNRGTEAFF. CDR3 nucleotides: TGTGCCAGCAGTTTAAGGAACAGGGGCACTGAAGCTTTCTTT.

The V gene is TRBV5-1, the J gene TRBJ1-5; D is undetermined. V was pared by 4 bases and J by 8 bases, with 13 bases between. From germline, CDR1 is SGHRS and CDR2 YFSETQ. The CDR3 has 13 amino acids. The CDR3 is CASSPGLDKPQHF. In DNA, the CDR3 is TGCGCCAGCAGCCCAGGTCTGGATAAGCCCCAGCATTTT.

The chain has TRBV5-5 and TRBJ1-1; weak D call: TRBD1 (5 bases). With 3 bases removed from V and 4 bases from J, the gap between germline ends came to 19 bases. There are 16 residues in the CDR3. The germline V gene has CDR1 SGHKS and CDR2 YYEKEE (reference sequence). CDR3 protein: CASSSWGLPRGTEAFF. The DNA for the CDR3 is TGTGCCAGCAGCTCCTGGGGCCTCCCCCGAGGCACTGAAGCTTTCTTT.

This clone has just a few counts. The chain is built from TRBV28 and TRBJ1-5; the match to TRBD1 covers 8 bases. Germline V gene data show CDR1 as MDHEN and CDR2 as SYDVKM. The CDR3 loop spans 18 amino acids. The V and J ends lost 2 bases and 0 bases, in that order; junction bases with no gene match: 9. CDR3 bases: TGTGCCAGCAGTTTAGCCCGACAGGGGCTATATAGCAATCAGCCCCAGCATTTT. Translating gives CASSLARQGLYSNQPQHF. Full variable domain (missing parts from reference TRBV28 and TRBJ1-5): DVKVTQSSRYLVKRTGEKVFLECVQDMDHENMFWYRQDPGLGLRLIYFSYDVKMKEKGDIPEGYSVSREKKERFSLILESASTNQTSMYLCASSLARQGLYSNQPQHFGDGTRLSIL.

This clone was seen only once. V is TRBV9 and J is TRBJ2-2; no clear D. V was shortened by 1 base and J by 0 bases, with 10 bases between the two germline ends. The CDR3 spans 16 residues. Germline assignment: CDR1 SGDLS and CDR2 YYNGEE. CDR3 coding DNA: TGTGCCAGCAGCGTATCGGCGGAACCGAACACCGGGGAGCTGTTTTTT. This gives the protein CASSVSAEPNTGELFF.

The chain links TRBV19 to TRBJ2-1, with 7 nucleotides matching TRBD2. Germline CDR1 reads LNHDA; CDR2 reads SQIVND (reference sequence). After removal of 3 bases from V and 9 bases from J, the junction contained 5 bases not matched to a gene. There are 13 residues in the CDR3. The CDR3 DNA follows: TGTGCCAGTAGTATTGGGGGGGTAGCTGAGCAGTTCTTC. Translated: CASSIGGVAEQFF.

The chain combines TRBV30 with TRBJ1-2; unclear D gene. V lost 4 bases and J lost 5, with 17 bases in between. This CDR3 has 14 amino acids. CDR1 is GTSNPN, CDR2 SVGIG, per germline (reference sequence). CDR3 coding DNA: TGTGCCTGGACCCGGCCATCTGGGCTTTATGGCTACACCTTC. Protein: CAWTRPSGLYGYTF. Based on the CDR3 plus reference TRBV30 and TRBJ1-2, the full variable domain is SQTIHQWPATLVQPVGSPLSLECTVEGTSNPNLYWYRQAAGRGLQLLFYSVGIGQISSEVPQNLSASRPQDRQFILSSKKLLLSDSGFYLCAWTRPSGLYGYTFGSGTRLTVV.

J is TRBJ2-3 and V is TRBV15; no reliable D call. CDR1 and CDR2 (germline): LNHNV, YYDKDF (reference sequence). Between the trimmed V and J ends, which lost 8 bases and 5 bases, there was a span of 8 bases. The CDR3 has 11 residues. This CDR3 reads CATEEVDTQYF. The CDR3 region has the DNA TGTGCCACCGAGGAAGTAGATACGCAGTATTTT. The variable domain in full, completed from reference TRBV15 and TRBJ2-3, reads DAMVIQNPRYQVTQFGKPVTLSCSQTLNHNVMYWYQQKSSQAPKLLFHYYDKDFNNEADTPDNFQSRRPNTSFCFLDIRSPGLGDTAMYLCATEEVDTQYFGPGTRLTVL.

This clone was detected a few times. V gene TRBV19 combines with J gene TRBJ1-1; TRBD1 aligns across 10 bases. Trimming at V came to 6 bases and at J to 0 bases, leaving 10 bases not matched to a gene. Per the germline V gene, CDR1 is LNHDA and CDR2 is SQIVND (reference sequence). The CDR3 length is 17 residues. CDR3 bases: TGTGCCAGTAGCTCCGGGACAGGGGTCGGCCTGAACACTGAAGCTTTCTTT. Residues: CASSSGTGVGLNTEAFF.

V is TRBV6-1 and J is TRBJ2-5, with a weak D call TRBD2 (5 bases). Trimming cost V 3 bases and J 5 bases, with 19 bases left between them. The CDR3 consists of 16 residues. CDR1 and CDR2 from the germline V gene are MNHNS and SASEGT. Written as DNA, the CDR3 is TGTGCCAGCAGTGAGACTATAACGATCTTGGGGGAGACCCAGTACTTC. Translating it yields CASSETITILGETQYF.